This record looks at one T cell receptor (beta chain) sequence and its context. The target antigen is unknown. These data originate in a study of cytotoxic CD8 clonotypes in ibrutinib-treated CLL. Study-level background: Complete response was seen in 2 patients and partial in some 24; roughly 12 progressed and roughly 15 stayed remitted after a median around 6 years. General study findings and limits: Clonality grew at ibrutinib response; at progression, it decreased back toward baseline. Public clonotypes showed up rarely, and on treatment they shrank or held steady.

Sequencing used immunoSEQ multiplex PCR; TCRdb keeps in-frame clones, though not all of them. The sample holds approximately 340,000 clones; roughly 67% are singletons and the top ten take approximately 6%. The source of roughly 2.1 micrograms of genomic DNA for TCR beta libraries was cryopreserved PBMCs. The source of this sequence is a human donor with chronic lymphocytic leukemia. The specimen was PBMCs, collected after 36 months of ibrutinib treatment.

CDR3 in DNA: TGTGCCAGCAGCTTTGATAGCGGGAGGTGGGCCTACGAGCAGTACTTC. It encodes CASSFDSGRWAYEQYF. The chain links TRBV7-2 to TRBJ2-7, with 10 bases fitting TRBD2. This CDR3 is 16 amino acids long. The V and J ends lost 3 bases and 2 bases, in that order; junction bases with no gene match: 7. Germline loops: CDR1 SGHTA, CDR2 FQGNSA.